One T cell receptor beta chain is described in this entry. No cognate antigen has been identified for it. No per-base quality is available; no much larger clone lies one base away. TCRbeta CDR3 regions were amplified from genomic DNA by means of the immunoSEQ Assay, a bias-controlled multiplex PCR. The published analysis was carried out like this. Nucleated cell counts per sample were estimated from amplification of reference gene primers within the assay. Sequence reads were collapsed and filtered to measure the absolute abundance of every unique TCRbeta CDR3 rearrangement. For each sample, productive Simpson clonality was calculated as the square root of Simpson's diversity index across productive rearrangements. TCRdb carries this immuneACCESS record with in-frame sequences only. Its versions omit some clonotypes, under half of them owing to an unresolved V gene in the studies checked, with the rest unexplained. The V and J calls and clone size were taken over from that table, and D and trimming were inferred from the DNA. The sample contains over 350,000 clones, 75% to 90% of them found a single time. The top ten constitute roughly 1.4% of the sample.

Each collaborating institution followed its own protocols to collect whole blood in K2EDTA tubes. Collaborator samples were shipped for TCRbeta analysis as frozen whole blood, isolated PBMCs, or DNA extracted from either sample type. From its cysteine to its phenylalanine, the CDR3 spans 11 amino acids. Here the CDR3 DNA is all that survives: 33 bases in frame from base 1. V lost 1 base and J lost 5 bases; the stretch between them is 2 bases long. CDR1 MDHEN and CDR2 SYDVKM are derived from the germline V gene. The data stem from a study of blood T cell repertoires in COVID-19 (TCRdb year 2020). With respect to the entire study: The collaborator samples originated in the United States, Italy and Spain and spanned the acute and convalescent phases of COVID-19. Deeply sampled blood TCRbeta repertoires from subjects exposed to, actively infected with, or recovered from COVID-19 were included in the dataset. The prospective study material was composed of cDNA or gDNA derived from T cells, B-cell-depleted T cells, or PBMCs. The repertoires were made available in a free public database intended to serve as a resource for research on the immune response to SARS-CoV-2. Nearly every sample came with metadata listing a de-identified subject ID, COVID-19 status, age in years and sex. The samples were drawn from the first 160 participants of the ongoing ImmuneRACE study and from more than 1,000 subjects provided by 6 global collaborators. Where HLA class I and class II types were available, the types were taken from metadata supplied by the sample provider, not from assay-based typing.

The full study reports these points: Clinical and demographic metadata were provided uncurated, with the amount varying by source and participant.

The sequence joins TRBV28 to TRBJ1-1; the D gene cannot be named for sure. The source is a woman in her 30s with active or convalescent COVID-19. Sequencing was performed on peripheral blood. The DNA sequence is TGTGCCAGCAGTTTATCGACTGAAGCTTTCTTT. Its translation is CASSLSTEAFF.